This TCR beta chain stems from a study of blood T cell repertoires in COVID-19. Study in general: Specimens from acute and convalescent COVID-19 originated in the United States, Italy and Spain. In each case, the material was cDNA or gDNA derived from T cells, B-cell-depleted T cells, or PBMCs.

V lost 0 bases, J lost 2 bases, and 11 bases lay in between. The germline gives CDR1 SGHRS, CDR2 YFSETQ. The CDR3 is 15 residues long. Original handling: Estimated nucleated cell counts came from reference gene primer amplification. Here immunoSEQ multiplex PCR was the method, and the copy in TCRdb shows in-frame clones only, minus some. V, J and clone size reflect that table, while D and trimming were determined from the DNA. The sample contains roughly 64,000 clones, approximately 82% of which appear only once. V gene TRBV5-1 combines with J gene TRBJ1-2, with no clear D. This TCR was recovered from a woman aged 60-70 years with acute or convalescent COVID-19. The source material was peripheral blood. The CDR3 nucleotides read TGCGCCAGCAGCTTGGCGACGGGAGAGAACTATGGCTACACCTTC. The encoded protein is CASSLATGENYGYTF.